Sequencing of this TCR beta chain was carried out in a study of T-cell memory formation after mild COVID-19. TCRdb reprocessed the 5' RACE reads with MiXCR, giving one entry per CDR3 protein. Here the sample spans fewer than 250,000 distinct CDR3 sequences, under 30% being singletons. This clonotype was obtained from an adult woman who had mild COVID-19 (a few samples of this study predate the infection). Cell type and time point are not known. The specimen sequenced was PBMCs or a T cell subset sorted from them (not recorded which).

For the CDR3, the DNA is TGCGCCAGCAGCCAAGGAGGAAACCGGAACTACGAGCAGTACTTC. Translated: CASSQGGNRNYEQYF. The V and J genes are TRBV4-1 and TRBJ2-7; D not certain. From germline, CDR1 is MGHRA and CDR2 YSYEKL. This CDR3 has 15 residues. The ends were cut back, 1 base at V and 3 bases at J, with 13 bases in the middle.